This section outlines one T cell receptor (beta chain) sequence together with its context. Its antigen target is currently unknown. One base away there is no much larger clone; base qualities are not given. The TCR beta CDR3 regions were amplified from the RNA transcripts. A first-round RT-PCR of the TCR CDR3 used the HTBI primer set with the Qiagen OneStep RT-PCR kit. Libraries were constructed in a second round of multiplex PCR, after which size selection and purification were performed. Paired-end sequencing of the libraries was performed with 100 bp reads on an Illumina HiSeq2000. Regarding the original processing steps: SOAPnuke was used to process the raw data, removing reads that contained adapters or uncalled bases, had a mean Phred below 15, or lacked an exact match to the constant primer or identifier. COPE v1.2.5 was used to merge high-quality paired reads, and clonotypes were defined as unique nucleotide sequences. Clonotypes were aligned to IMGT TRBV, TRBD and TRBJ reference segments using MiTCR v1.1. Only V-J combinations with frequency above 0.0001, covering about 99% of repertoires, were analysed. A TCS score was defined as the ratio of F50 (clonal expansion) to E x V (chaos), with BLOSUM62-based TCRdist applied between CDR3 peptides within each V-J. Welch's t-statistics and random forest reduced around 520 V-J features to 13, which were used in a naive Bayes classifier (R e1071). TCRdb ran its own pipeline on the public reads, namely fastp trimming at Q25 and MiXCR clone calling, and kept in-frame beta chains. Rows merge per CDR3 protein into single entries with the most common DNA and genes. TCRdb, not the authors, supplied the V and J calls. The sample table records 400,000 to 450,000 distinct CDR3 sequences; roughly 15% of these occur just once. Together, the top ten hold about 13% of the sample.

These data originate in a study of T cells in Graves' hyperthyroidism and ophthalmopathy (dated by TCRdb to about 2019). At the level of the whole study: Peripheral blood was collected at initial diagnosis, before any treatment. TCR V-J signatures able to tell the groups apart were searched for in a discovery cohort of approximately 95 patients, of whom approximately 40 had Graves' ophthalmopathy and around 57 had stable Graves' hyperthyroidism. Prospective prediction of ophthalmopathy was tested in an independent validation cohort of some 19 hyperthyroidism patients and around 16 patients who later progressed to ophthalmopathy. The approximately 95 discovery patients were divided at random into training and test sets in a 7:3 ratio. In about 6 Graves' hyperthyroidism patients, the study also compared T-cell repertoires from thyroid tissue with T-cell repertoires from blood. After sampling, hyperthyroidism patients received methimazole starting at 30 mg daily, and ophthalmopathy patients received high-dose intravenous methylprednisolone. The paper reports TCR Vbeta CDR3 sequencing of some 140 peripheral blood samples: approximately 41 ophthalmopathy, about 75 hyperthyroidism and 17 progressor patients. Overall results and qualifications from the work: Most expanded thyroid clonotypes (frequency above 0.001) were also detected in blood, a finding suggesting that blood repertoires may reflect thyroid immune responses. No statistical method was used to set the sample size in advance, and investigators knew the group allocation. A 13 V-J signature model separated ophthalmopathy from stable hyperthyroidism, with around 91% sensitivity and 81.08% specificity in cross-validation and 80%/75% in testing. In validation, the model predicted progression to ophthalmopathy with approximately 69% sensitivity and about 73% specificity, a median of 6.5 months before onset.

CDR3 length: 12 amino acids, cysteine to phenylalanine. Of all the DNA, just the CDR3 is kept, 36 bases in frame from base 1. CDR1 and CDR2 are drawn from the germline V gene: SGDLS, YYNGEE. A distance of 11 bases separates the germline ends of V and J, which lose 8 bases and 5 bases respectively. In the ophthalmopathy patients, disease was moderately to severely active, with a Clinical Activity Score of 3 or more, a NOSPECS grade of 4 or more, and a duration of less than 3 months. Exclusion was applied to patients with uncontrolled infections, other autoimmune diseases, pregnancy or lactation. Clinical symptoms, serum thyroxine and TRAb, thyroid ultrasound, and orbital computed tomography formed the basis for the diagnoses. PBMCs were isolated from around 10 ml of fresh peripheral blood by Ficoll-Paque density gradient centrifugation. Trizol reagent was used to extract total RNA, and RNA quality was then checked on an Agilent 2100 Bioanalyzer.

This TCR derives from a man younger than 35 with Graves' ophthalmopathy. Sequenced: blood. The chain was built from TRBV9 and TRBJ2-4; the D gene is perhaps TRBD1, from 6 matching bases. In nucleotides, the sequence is TGTGCCAGAGCGACAGGAGAAAACATTCAGTACTTC. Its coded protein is CARATGENIQYF.